Below are 21 T cell receptor beta chains sequenced from a single sample in a study of T cells after yellow fever vaccination. MiXCR, run by TCRdb on the 5' RACE reads, gives a single entry per CDR3 protein. The sample comprises roughly 170,000 distinct CDR3 sequences, around 9.3% of which are singletons, and approximately 35% rests with the top ten. Sequenced here: CD8+ T cells sorted from PBMCs, sampled 45 days after the yellow fever booster vaccination. The receptors shown here come from a man in his late teens or twenties who received the YFV17D yellow fever vaccine.

The sample holds a few counts of this clonotype. The rearrangement uses TRBV4-1 and TRBJ2-1, with no clear D. Germline CDR1 reads MGHRA; CDR2 reads YSYEKL. CDR3 length: 17 amino acids. V dropped 1 base and J dropped 0 bases, with 13 bases sitting between them. The CDR3 loop is CASSQVQGPSSYNEQFF. CDR3 bases: TGCGCCAGCAGCCAAGTACAAGGACCGAGCTCCTACAATGAGCAGTTCTTC.

This clonotype occurred many times. This sequence joins TRBV5-1 and TRBJ2-2; D gene ambiguous. Trimming cost V 10 bases and J 6 bases, with 10 bases left between them. The CDR3 contains 11 residues. CDR1 and CDR2 (germline): SGHRS, YFSETQ. CDR3 residues: CASVEAGELFF. CDR3 sequence (DNA): TGCGCCTCAGTCGAGGCCGGGGAGCTGTTTTTT.

This chain uses TRBV5-1 with TRBJ1-1; no reliable D call. This CDR3 has 14 amino acids. The germline gives CDR1 SGHRS, CDR2 YFSETQ. The V end lost 0 bases, the J end lost 1 base, and 7 bases lay between the germline ends. CDR3: CASSLERGNTEAFF. The CDR3 DNA is TGCGCCAGCAGCTTGGAACGAGGGAACACTGAAGCTTTCTTT.

This clonotype was seen once. J is TRBJ2-5 and V is TRBV7-9; 8 nucleotides line up with TRBD1. The germline V gene has CDR1 SEHNR and CDR2 FQNEAQ (reference sequence). The CDR3 is 12 amino acids. With V trimmed by 8 bases and J by 9 bases, 8 bases remained unmatched. This CDR3 is CASVTGEEPQYF. The CDR3 DNA is TGTGCCAGCGTGACAGGGGAGGAGCCCCAGTACTTC. The full variable domain, its missing parts supplied by reference TRBV7-9 and TRBJ2-5, is DTGVSQNPRHKITKRGQNVTFRCDPISEHNRLYWYRQTLGQGPEFLTYFQNEAQLEKSRLLSDRFSAERPKGSFSTLEIQRTEQGDSAMYLCASVTGEEPQYFGPGTRLLVL.

This clonotype has a handful of counts. CDR3 protein: CASSLGAEPNYGYTF. CDR3 nucleotides: TGTGCCAGCAGCTTAGGGGCGGAGCCTAACTATGGCTACACCTTC. This chain uses TRBV7-2 with TRBJ1-2; D not resolved. Trimming pared 1 base from V and 0 bases from J, leaving 9 bases between. This CDR3 region has 15 residues. Germline V gives CDR1 SGHTA, CDR2 FQGNSA.

The chain uses TRBV7-6 and TRBJ1-5, with 9 bases matching TRBD1. Trimming cost V 4 bases and J 6 bases; bases outside gene matches: 4. Germline V gene lookup returns CDR1 SGHVS and CDR2 FNYEAQ. The CDR3 consists of 14 residues. The CDR3 region has the DNA TGTGCCAGCAGCTACAGGGGGCCGGGTCAGCCCCAGCATTTT. The encoded protein is CASSYRGPGQPQHF.

The DNA of the CDR3 is TGCGCCAGCAGCTTTTCCGATTCATGGGGAGAGACCCAGTACTTC. The encoded protein is CASSFSDSWGETQYF. The rearrangement joins TRBV5-1 to TRBJ2-5, with D unclear. Trimming removed 2 bases from V and 4 bases from J, with 15 bases in between. This CDR3 contains 15 residues. Germline CDR1 is SGHRS and CDR2 is YFSETQ.

This clonotype was observed at least ten times. The chain couples TRBV7-9 to TRBJ1-4, with unresolved D. The CDR3 sequence is 17 residues long. V was pared by 5 bases and J by 0 bases, with 16 bases between. The germline CDR1 and CDR2 sequences are SEHNR and FQNEAQ (reference sequence). In DNA, the CDR3 is TGTGCCAGCAGCCCCGGCCCGGGGTGGGCAACTAATGAAAAACTGTTTTTT. It codes for CASSPGPGWATNEKLFF.

The chain recombines TRBV5-1 with TRBJ2-2; no definite D call. This CDR3 region has 14 residues. Germline V gives CDR1 SGHRS, CDR2 YFSETQ. The ends were cut back, 2 bases at V and 3 bases at J, with 8 bases in the middle. For the CDR3, the DNA is TGCGCCAGCAGCTTTCGTAAGGACACCGGGGAGCTGTTTTTT. It codes for CASSFRKDTGELFF. The full variable domain, rest sourced from reference TRBV5-1 and TRBJ2-2, is KAGVTQTPRYLIKTRGQQVTLSCSPISGHRSVSWYQQTPGQGLQFLFEYFSETQRNKGNFPGRFSGRQFSNSRSEMNVSTLELGDSALYLCASSFRKDTGELFFGEGSRLTVL.

J is TRBJ2-1 and V is TRBV6-1, with D uncertain. The CDR3 sequence is 12 residues long. CDR1 and CDR2 from the germline V gene are MNHNS and SASEGT. Trimming removed 7 bases from V and 8 bases from J, with 12 bases in between. The CDR3 sequence: CASILVGDEQFF. The CDR3, as DNA: TGTGCCAGCATCCTAGTAGGTGATGAGCAGTTCTTC.

This clonotype has more than one count but fewer than ten. The CDR3 region is CASSLGGQGAMNTEAFF. The CDR3 region has the DNA TGTGCCAGCAGCTTAGGTGGGCAGGGGGCTATGAACACTGAAGCTTTCTTT. The genes are TRBV7-9 and TRBJ1-1, with 8 bases fitting TRBD1. The germline CDR1 and CDR2 sequences are SEHNR and FQNEAQ (reference sequence). This CDR3 is 17 amino acids long. The junction had 7 bases not matched to a gene; V was cut back by 1 base and J by 0 bases. Full variable domain (rest looked up from reference TRBV7-9 and TRBJ1-1): DTGVSQNPRHKITKRGQNVTFRCDPISEHNRLYWYRQTLGQGPEFLTYFQNEAQLEKSRLLSDRFSAERPKGSFSTLEIQRTEQGDSAMYLCASSLGGQGAMNTEAFFGQGTRLTVV.

The chain employs TRBV5-1 and TRBJ1-4; no reliable D call. Germline-derived CDR1 and CDR2 are SGHRS and YFSETQ. The ends were cut back, 4 bases at V and 0 bases at J, with 13 bases in the middle. The CDR3 is 16 amino acids. The CDR3: CASSNGEGATNEKLFF. CDR3 nucleotide sequence: TGCGCCAGCAGCAACGGAGAGGGTGCAACTAATGAAAAACTGTTTTTT.

This chain uses TRBV13 with TRBJ1-2; TRBD1 is a possible D gene (5 bases). The CDR3 spans 12 residues. Trimming stripped 3 bases from V and 8 bases from J, with 10 bases between. CDR1 is PRHDT and CDR2 is FYEKMQ in the germline V gene (reference sequence). CDR3 protein: CASSFTGSGYTF. The DNA for the CDR3 is TGTGCCAGCAGCTTTACAGGCTCGGGCTACACCTTC.

This chain links TRBV12-3 or TRBV12-4 with TRBJ2-7; D might be TRBD2 (5 bases). Trimming removed 6 bases at V and 7 bases at J, with 16 bases between. This CDR3 has 13 residues. The DNA of the CDR3 is TGTGCCAGCAGCCCCGCGTGGGGAGAGGAGCAGTACGTC. Protein: CASSPAWGEEQYV.

The rearrangement joins TRBV6-5 to TRBJ2-1; D is uncertain. V was shortened by 5 bases and J by 3 bases, with 11 bases between the two germline ends. Germline values: CDR1 MNHEY, CDR2 SVGAGI. The CDR3 sequence is 14 residues long. The CDR3 DNA follows: TGTGCCAGCAGTGTAGGGAATCTCTACAATGAGCAGTTCTTC. It specifies CASSVGNLYNEQFF.

This clonotype was seen more than once but under ten times. The chain is built from TRBV14 and TRBJ1-2; no clear D gene. This CDR3 spans 13 amino acids. V lost 3 bases, J lost 7 bases, and 12 bases lay in between. The germline CDR1 and CDR2 sequences are SGHDN and FVKESK. CDR3 nucleotides: TGTGCCAGCAGCCAGGGAGCTACCGGTGGCTACACCTTC. Translated: CASSQGATGGYTF. The variable domain in full, completed from reference TRBV14 and TRBJ1-2, reads EAGVTQFPSHSVIEKGQTVTLRCDPISGHDNLYWYRRVMGKEIKFLLHFVKESKQDESGMPNNRFLAERTGGTYSTLKVQPAELEDSGVYFCASSQGATGGYTFGSGTRLTVV.

This clonotype was counted a few times. The CDR3 protein is CASSQDETARNEKLFF. The CDR3 DNA reads as TGTGCCAGCAGCCAAGATGAGACAGCTCGTAATGAAAAACTGTTTTTT. The J gene is TRBJ1-4, the V gene TRBV3-1; a weak D match, TRBD1 (5 bases). The CDR3 is made up of 16 amino acids. Germline assignment: CDR1 LGHDT and CDR2 YNNKEL (reference sequence). Trimming took 0 bases from V and 4 from J, leaving 12 bases between them.

The CDR3: CSAREMGSGNTIYF. In nucleotides, the CDR3 is TGCAGTGCTAGAGAAATGGGGAGTGGAAACACCATATATTTT. The chain couples TRBV20-1 to TRBJ1-3, with D uncertain. Trimming took off 0 bases at V and 3 bases at J, with 9 bases between the two ends. Germline V gene lookup returns CDR1 DFQATT and CDR2 SNEGSKA (reference sequence). The CDR3 runs 14 residues.

V gene TRBV7-3 combines with J gene TRBJ2-2, with a tentative D call TRBD2 (7 bases). The CDR3 is 15 residues long. V was trimmed by 8 bases and J by 2 bases, leaving 15 bases between them. CDR1 SGHTA and CDR2 FQGTGA come from the germline V gene. The CDR3 coding sequence is TGTGCCAGCGGAGTAGGGGGGGTCAACACCGGGGAGCTGTTTTTT. It encodes CASGVGGVNTGELFF.

This clonotype turned up a few times. The rearrangement links TRBV10-2 to TRBJ2-7; 9 bases are shared with TRBD1. After removal of 7 bases from V and 6 bases from J, the junction contained 10 bases not matched to a gene. The germline V gene encodes CDR1 WSHSY and CDR2 SAAADI. There are 14 residues in the CDR3. The DNA for the CDR3 is TGCGCCAGCACAAGGTGGACAGGGGTGCCCGAGCAGTACTTC. This translates into CASTRWTGVPEQYF.

DNA of the CDR3: TGTGCCAGTAGTCCAAAGGGGTGGGGGAACACTGAAGCTTTCTTT. It codes for CASSPKGWGNTEAFF. J is TRBJ1-1 and V is TRBV19; possibly TRBD1 for D (5 bases). CDR1 and CDR2 (germline): LNHDA, SQIVND (reference sequence). V was cut by 5 bases and J by 1 base, with 14 bases left in between. This CDR3 region has 15 residues.